The T cell receptor (beta chain) described here comes from a study of blood T cell repertoires in COVID-19. Assay: immunoSEQ multiplex PCR; the TCRdb copy retains only in-frame clones and omits some. The sample has over 85,000 clones, about 85% seen once. Material: peripheral blood. The TCR comes from a man in his forties or fifties with active COVID-19.

CDR3 bases: TGTGCCAGCTCACCCCCTTTCCGGGACAGGCGCCAAGAGACCCAGTACTTC. This codes for CASSPPFRDRRQETQYF. This chain joins TRBV18 and TRBJ2-5, with 8 bases matching TRBD1. Germline values: CDR1 KGHSH, CDR2 LQKENI. CDR3 length equals 17 residues. The junction had 10 bases not matched to a gene; V was cut back by 3 bases and J by 1 base.